Below, 31 T cell receptor beta chains from the same sample are listed, as sequenced in a study of regulatory T cells in long-lasting Graves disease. For TCR beta, libraries came from iRepertoire HTBI primers and Arm-PCR of CDR3 regions. TCRdb re-analysed the multiplex PCR reads in MiXCR, keeping a single row per CDR3 protein. The repertoire holds about 290,000 distinct CDR3 sequences, around 20% seen once, with roughly 50% in the top ten. Time point noted: persistent/refractory GD, antithyroid drugs over 5 years with positive TRAb. From PBMCs, RNA was extracted and then used to make the TCR library. The starting material was peripheral blood mononuclear cells (PBMCs), obtained when the disease was refractory, from a patient treated with antithyroid drugs. The receptors originated from a female donor with Graves disease.

The chain employs TRBV12-3 or TRBV12-4 and TRBJ2-5; 8 positions agree with TRBD2. The CDR3 spans 15 residues. Losses at the gene ends were 5 bases for V and 1 base for J; bases not matched to a gene: 6. CDR3 sequence (DNA): TGTGCCAGCAGTCCGGGACTAGTGCCCCAAGAGACCCAGTACTTC. Translating gives CASSPGLVPQETQYF.

This sequence joins TRBV12-3 or TRBV12-4 and TRBJ2-1; TRBD2 matches at 13 bases. The CDR3 is 15 amino acids. After removal of 5 bases from V and 7 bases from J, the junction contained 5 bases not matched to a gene. The CDR3 DNA sequence: TGTGCCAGCAGTCCGGGACTAGCGGGACGTAATGAGCAGTTCTTC. Its protein product is CASSPGLAGRNEQFF.

This chain joins TRBV10-1 and TRBJ1-1, with 8 bases lining up with TRBD1. The V and J ends lost 7 bases and 0 bases, in that order; junction bases with no gene match: 13. Per the germline V gene, CDR1 is WNHNN and CDR2 is SYGVQD (reference sequence). This CDR3 has 17 amino acids. DNA of the CDR3: TGCGCCAGCAAGGAGGACAGGGTTGATCCCATGAACACTGAAGCTTTCTTT. Protein sequence: CASKEDRVDPMNTEAFF.

This clonotype was observed a few times. The genes are TRBV10-3 and TRBJ1-5; tentative D call: TRBD1 (6 bases). CDR1 and CDR2 (germline): ENHRY, SYGVKD. Trimming cost V 2 bases and J 1 base, with 6 bases left between them. The CDR3 has 14 amino acids. CDR3 in amino acids: CAISEGQSNQPQHF. The DNA of the CDR3 is TGTGCCATCAGTGAGGGACAGAGCAATCAGCCCCAGCATTTT.

There are many counts of this clonotype. The gene calls are TRBV28 and TRBJ2-7; D gene ambiguous. The germline V and J ends were trimmed by 4 bases and 7 bases, with 11 bases remaining between them. Germline values: CDR1 MDHEN, CDR2 SYDVKM. This CDR3 has 12 residues. The CDR3 nucleotides read TGTGCCAGCAGTTCTTCCGACTGGGAGCAGTACTTC. Translation gives CASSSSDWEQYF.

This clonotype was recorded at least ten times. The chain joins TRBV24-1 to TRBJ2-5, with TRBD1 as a possible D gene (6 bases). V lost 1 base to trimming and J lost 1 base, with 12 bases between them. The CDR3 length is 16 residues. CDR1 KGHDR and CDR2 SFDVKD come from the germline V gene. CDR3 nucleotide sequence: TGTGCCACCAGTGATTTCGTCACAGGGATCCAAGAGACCCAGTACTTC. This sequence encodes CATSDFVTGIQETQYF.

CDR3 sequence reads: CASSPARVNGNQPQHF. The CDR3 DNA reads TGTGCCAGCAGTCCGGCCAGGGTTAACGGCAATCAGCCCCAGCATTTT. This chain uses TRBV6-1 with TRBJ1-5; possibly TRBD1 for D (5 bases). Between the trimmed V and J ends, which lost 5 bases and 2 bases, there was a span of 16 bases. Per germline, CDR1 MNHNS and CDR2 SASEGT. This CDR3 has 16 residues.

J is TRBJ2-3 and V is TRBV11-2, with 9 bases that match TRBD2. V lost 1 base and J lost 6; bases outside the gene matches: 8. The CDR3 totals 16 residues. CDR1 and CDR2 (germline): SGHAT, FQNNGV. In DNA form, the CDR3 reads TGTGCCAGCAGCTTAGCCTGGCTAGCGGGAAGGGATACGCAGTATTTT. It translates to CASSLAWLAGRDTQYF. The full variable domain, with the rest looked up from reference TRBV11-2 and TRBJ2-3, is EAGVAQSPRYKIIEKRQSVAFWCNPISGHATLYWYQQILGQGPKLLIQFQNNGVVDDSQLPKDRFSAERLKGVDSTLKIQPAKLEDSAVYLCASSLAWLAGRDTQYFGPGTRLTVL.

A remark on this clonotype: A read error may be the cause here, since a much bigger clone is one base away. J is TRBJ2-5 and V is TRBV6-1, with D perhaps TRBD1 (6 bases). Germline CDR1 reads MNHNS; CDR2 reads SASEGT. The CDR3 is 16 amino acids. The CDR3 nucleotides are TGTGCCAGCAGTCGTCGGACAGATCCGGGACAAGGGACCCAGTACTTC. Translating it yields CASSRRTDPGQGTQYF.

The V call is TRBV7-8, the J call TRBJ2-7; TRBD2 matches 9 bases. J gave up 6 bases and V 5 bases, and 8 bases lay outside the gene matches. Germline assignment: CDR1 SGHVS and CDR2 FQNEAQ. CDR3 length equals 14 residues. CDR3: CASSDAGGPFEQYF. The CDR3 DNA follows: TGTGCCAGCAGCGACGCGGGAGGGCCGTTCGAGCAGTACTTC.

This clonotype was seen at least ten times. The chain is built from TRBV3-1 and TRBJ2-5; 7 nucleotides line up with TRBD1. J was trimmed by 5 bases and V by 3 bases; bases with no gene match: 6. The CDR3 extends over 14 amino acids. Germline lookup yields CDR1 LGHDT and CDR2 YNNKEL (reference sequence). The CDR3 spells CASSQARGRETQYF. The CDR3 bases are TGTGCCAGCAGCCAGGCGAGGGGGCGGGAGACCCAGTACTTC.

This clonotype was seen a few times. The J gene is TRBJ2-7, the V gene TRBV7-9, with TRBD2 identical over 8 bases. The length of the CDR3 is 12 residues. Germline CDR1 SEHNR, CDR2 FQNEAQ (reference sequence). The V and J ends lost 4 bases and 6 bases, in that order; junction bases with no gene match: 2. CDR3 residues: CASSYGGVEQYF. In DNA, the CDR3 is TGTGCCAGCAGCTACGGGGGGGTCGAGCAGTACTTC.

At least ten counts were recorded for this clonotype. This sequence joins TRBV7-2 and TRBJ2-5; TRBD2 matches at 8 bases. Trimming cost V 1 base and J 2 bases; bases outside gene matches: 6. Germline CDR1 reads SGHTA; CDR2 reads FQGNSA. The CDR3 extends over 16 amino acids. The CDR3 sequence: CASSLGLAGKQETQYF. CDR3 in DNA: TGTGCCAGCAGCTTAGGTTTAGCGGGAAAACAAGAGACCCAGTACTTC.

This clonotype showed up just a few times. V gene TRBV12-3 or TRBV12-4 combines with J gene TRBJ2-1; TRBD2 agrees at 10 bases. This CDR3 region has 15 residues. J lost 8 bases, V lost 6 bases, and 10 bases had no gene match. CDR3 in amino acids: CASRSPGLASHEQFF. As DNA, the CDR3 is TGTGCCAGCAGATCACCGGGACTAGCGTCGCATGAGCAGTTCTTC.

The chain is built from TRBV18 and TRBJ1-6; 7 bases line up with TRBD1. Per germline, CDR1 KGHSH and CDR2 LQKENI. The junction had 5 bases not matched to a gene; V was cut back by 1 base and J by 8 bases. The CDR3 runs to 15 residues. CDR3 coding DNA: TGTGCCAGCTCACCACGTCAGGGGGAGGATTCACCCCTCCACTTT. It is translated as CASSPRQGEDSPLHF.

The chain is built from TRBV24-1 and TRBJ2-7; weak D call: TRBD1 (5 bases). The CDR3 totals 13 residues. Trimming stripped 4 bases from V and 2 bases from J, with 8 bases between. CDR1 is KGHDR and CDR2 is SFDVKD in the germline V gene. The DNA for the CDR3 is TGTGCCACCAGTGAAACAGGAACCTACGAGCAGTACTTC. Translation: CATSETGTYEQYF.

The chain recombines TRBV3-1 with TRBJ1-3, with a weak D call TRBD1 (5 bases). The CDR3 has 14 residues. The germline gives CDR1 LGHDT, CDR2 YNNKEL (reference sequence). Trimming took 3 bases from V and 2 from J, leaving 8 bases between them. For the CDR3, the DNA is TGTGCCAGCAGCCAGAGGGGTGCTGGAAACACCATATATTTT. Amino acids: CASSQRGAGNTIYF.

The CDR3 DNA reads as TGTGCCAGCAGTTTCGGGACAGGGGGCCGCACCGGGGAGCTGTTTTTT. It specifies CASSFGTGGRTGELFF. The rearrangement joins TRBV12-3 or TRBV12-4 to TRBJ2-2, with 12 positions matching TRBD1. Losses at the gene ends were 3 bases for V and 4 bases for J; bases not matched to a gene: 3. The CDR3 totals 16 residues.

This clonotype was found many times. This chain joins TRBV28 and TRBJ1-1; D call uncertain. Trimming left V 4 bases short and J 0 bases short, with 6 bases between. Germline loops: CDR1 MDHEN, CDR2 SYDVKM. The length of the CDR3 is 13 residues. CDR3: CASSSFLNTEAFF. CDR3 DNA: TGTGCCAGCAGTTCGTTCTTGAACACTGAAGCTTTCTTT.

This clonotype was detected only a few times. The CDR3 protein is CSATRPASNYEQYF. The CDR3 DNA follows: TGCAGTGCCACGCGTCCGGCAAGTAACTACGAGCAGTACTTC. This chain uses TRBV20-1 with TRBJ2-7; D not certain. The CDR3 length is 14 residues. V shed 6 bases and J shed 3 bases, with 18 bases lying between them. Germline-derived CDR1 and CDR2 are DFQATT and SNEGSKA (reference sequence).

This clonotype was found many times. This chain links TRBV7-2 with TRBJ1-6; 8 nucleotides agree with TRBD1. The ends lost 5 bases at V and 7 bases at J; junction bases unmatched: 7. CDR3 length: 15 amino acids. The germline V gene has CDR1 SGHTA and CDR2 FQGNSA. This CDR3 reads CASSEHRGMNSPLHF. The CDR3 nucleotides are TGTGCCAGCAGCGAGCACAGGGGGATGAATTCACCCCTCCACTTT.

J is TRBJ1-1 and V is TRBV27, with D perhaps matching TRBD1 (6 bases). Germline CDR1 and CDR2: MNHEY and SMNVEV (reference sequence). The ends were cut back, 8 bases at V and 4 bases at J, with 14 bases in the middle. The CDR3 has 13 residues. In nucleotides, the CDR3 is TGTGCCAGCGGGGGCCCGATTAGCACTGAAGCTTTCTTT. This sequence encodes CASGGPISTEAFF.

The chain couples TRBV20-1 to TRBJ2-3; 12 bases fit TRBD2. V shed 0 bases and J 5 bases; nucleotides not matched to a gene: 6. Germline-derived CDR1 and CDR2 are DFQATT and SNEGSKA (reference sequence). The CDR3 covers 16 residues. DNA of the CDR3: TGCAGTGCTAGAGACGTAGGACTAGCGGGACAAGATACGCAGTATTTT. Its translation is CSARDVGLAGQDTQYF.

This clonotype showed up many times. This chain connects TRBV28 to TRBJ1-6, with TRBD1 matching 9 bases. Germline V gene sequence: CDR1 MDHEN, CDR2 SYDVKM. V was pared by 5 bases and J by 11 bases, with 7 bases of the junction left unmatched. The CDR3 runs to 14 residues. In DNA, the CDR3 is TGTGCCAGCAGTCCCGGACAGGGGAGCACACCCCTCCACTTT. Translation gives CASSPGQGSTPLHF.

This clonotype was seen at least ten times. V usage is TRBV7-2 and J usage is TRBJ2-7; the D is unclear. The length of the CDR3 is 12 residues. CDR1 is SGHTA, CDR2 FQGNSA, per germline. The V end lost 5 bases, the J end lost 2 bases, and 7 bases lay between the germline ends. CDR3 DNA: TGTGCCAGCAGCCCCGGAACCTACGAGCAGTACTTC. This gives the protein CASSPGTYEQYF.

This clonotype was detected only a few times. The genes are TRBV12-5 and TRBJ1-5; 7 bases are shared with TRBD1. Germline V gene data show CDR1 as LGHNT and CDR2 as FRNRAP. With V trimmed by 1 base and J by 4 bases, 13 bases remained unmatched. The CDR3 is made up of 18 amino acids. DNA for the CDR3: TGTGCTAGTGGTTTGGACACCACCGGGACAGAGATTAATCAGCCCCAGCATTTT. This codes for CASGLDTTGTEINQPQHF.

This clonotype has just a few counts. The chain couples TRBV6-1 to TRBJ1-1, with D tentatively TRBD1 (5 bases). Trimming stripped 4 bases from V and 5 bases from J, with 23 bases between. Germline assignment: CDR1 MNHNS and CDR2 SASEGT. The CDR3 length is 17 residues. The CDR3 coding sequence is TGTGCCAGCAGTGCCGGTGGGGCGGACCCGGCGGGGACTGAAGCTTTCTTT. Its protein product is CASSAGGADPAGTEAFF.

In this sample, this clonotype turned up many times. The rearrangement joins TRBV7-2 to TRBJ2-5, with D perhaps TRBD2 (5 bases). The CDR3 length is 17 residues. V was shortened by 8 bases and J by 0 bases, with 22 bases between the two germline ends. Germline-derived CDR1 and CDR2 are SGHTA and FQGNSA. The CDR3 DNA reads as TGTGCCAGCCAGCCCGCTCGGACTCCTACCTACCAAGAGACCCAGTACTTC. Residues: CASQPARTPTYQETQYF.

This chain connects TRBV20-1 to TRBJ1-2; D uncertain. V shed 0 bases and J shed 4 bases, with 15 bases lying between them. In germline, CDR1 is DFQATT, CDR2 SNEGSKA (reference sequence). CDR3 size: 15 residues. The CDR3 DNA follows: TGCAGTGCTAGAGACTCGACTGCGGTCGTCTATGGCTACACCTTC. This gives the protein CSARDSTAVVYGYTF.

This clonotype was counted many times. The chain recombines TRBV6-1 with TRBJ2-5; TRBD2 aligns across 15 bases. The CDR3 extends over 20 amino acids. Germline lookup yields CDR1 MNHNS and CDR2 SASEGT. J gave up 4 bases and V 6 bases, and 18 bases lay outside the gene matches. As DNA, the CDR3 is TGTGCCAGCAGAACCGGGACAGGGCGGACTAGCGGGAGGGAAGGAGAGACCCAGTACTTC. This gives the protein CASRTGTGRTSGREGETQYF.

This clonotype showed up many times. This chain links TRBV11-2 with TRBJ1-1, with D tentatively TRBD1 (5 bases). Germline CDR1 and CDR2: SGHAT and FQNNGV. V was trimmed by 1 base and J by 2 bases, leaving 8 bases between them. The CDR3 totals 14 residues. CDR3 residues: CASSLVGGNTEAFF. The CDR3 nucleotides are TGTGCCAGCAGCTTAGTCGGGGGAAACACTGAAGCTTTCTTT.